The 32 T cell receptor beta chains presented below share a single source sample, sequenced in a study of blood T cell repertoires in COVID-19. Produced via immunoSEQ multiplex PCR; TCRdb's table is partial and in-frame only. The data contain around 180,000 clones, around 88% of them singletons. Sequenced sample: peripheral blood. Source of these receptors: a woman in her 30s with acute or convalescent COVID-19.

The V and J genes are TRBV20-1 and TRBJ2-1, with D perhaps matching TRBD2 (5 bases). CDR1 is DFQATT, CDR2 SNEGSKA, per germline (reference sequence). Trimming took off 3 bases at V and 4 bases at J, with 13 bases between the two ends. CDR3 size: 14 residues. CDR3 sequence reads: CSASSAMGYNEQFF. The CDR3 region has the DNA TGCAGTGCTAGTAGCGCGATGGGTTACAATGAGCAGTTCTTC.

This clone was picked up one time. The rearrangement joins TRBV7-2 to TRBJ2-7, with 7 bases lining up with TRBD1. The germline V gene has CDR1 SGHTA and CDR2 FQGNSA. The length of the CDR3 is 15 residues. V was pared by 1 base and J by 4 bases, with 7 bases of the junction left unmatched. In DNA form, the CDR3 reads TGTGCCAGCAGCTTAGGAGAGGGACAGCGGTACGAGCAGTACTTC. It specifies CASSLGEGQRYEQYF.

The V gene is TRBV24-1, the J gene TRBJ2-1; 10 bases line up with TRBD1. This CDR3 spans 16 amino acids. CDR1 and CDR2 (germline): KGHDR, SFDVKD. After removal of 2 bases from V and 4 bases from J, the junction contained 4 bases not matched to a gene. The chain's CDR3 is CATSDSPGQGYNEQFF. CDR3 DNA sequence: TGTGCCACCAGTGATTCGCCGGGACAGGGGTACAATGAGCAGTTCTTC.

The J gene is TRBJ2-5, the V gene TRBV3-1 (or the pseudogene TRBV3-2); unclear D gene. The CDR3 sequence is 11 residues long. The V gene's germline CDR1 is LGHDT and CDR2 YNNKEL (reference sequence). V was cut by 5 bases and J by 5 bases, with 6 bases left in between. CDR3 residues: CASSVRETQYF. CDR3 DNA: TGTGCCAGCAGCGTTCGGGAGACCCAGTACTTC.

This chain connects TRBV5-1 to TRBJ2-7; weak D call: TRBD2 (5 bases). Germline V gene sequence: CDR1 SGHRS, CDR2 YFSETQ. V was clipped by 6 bases and J by 6 bases, with 13 bases between them. The CDR3 runs to 12 residues. As DNA, the CDR3 is TGCGCCAGCAAAGACCCCGGAGGCGAGCAGTACTTC. Amino acids: CASKDPGGEQYF.

V usage is TRBV3-1 (or the pseudogene TRBV3-2) and J usage is TRBJ2-3, with no clear D. The CDR3 runs to 15 residues. Trimming cost V 4 bases and J 4 bases, with 15 bases left between them. Germline lookup yields CDR1 LGHDT and CDR2 YNNKEL (reference sequence). CDR3 residues: CASSPPGRSPDTQYF. The CDR3 DNA reads as TGTGCCAGCAGCCCTCCCGGTCGATCCCCAGATACGCAGTATTTT.

This clone was observed once. The chain recombines TRBV11-2 with TRBJ2-2; tentative D call: TRBD2 (6 bases). The V and J ends lost 8 bases and 4 bases respectively, with 11 bases between them. CDR1 is SGHAT, CDR2 FQNNGV, per germline. The CDR3 is 13 residues long. The CDR3 sequence: CASGGEVTGELFF. CDR3 in DNA: TGTGCCAGCGGCGGGGAGGTCACCGGGGAGCTGTTTTTT. Using reference TRBV11-2 and TRBJ2-2 for the parts outside the CDR3, the full variable domain is EAGVAQSPRYKIIEKRQSVAFWCNPISGHATLYWYQQILGQGPKLLIQFQNNGVVDDSQLPKDRFSAERLKGVDSTLKIQPAKLEDSAVYLCASGGEVTGELFFGEGSRLTVL.

The chain recombines TRBV10-3 with TRBJ1-2; D is ambiguous. With 4 bases removed from V and 0 bases from J, the gap between germline ends came to 6 bases. The CDR3 length is 13 residues. The germline V gene has CDR1 ENHRY and CDR2 SYGVKD. CDR3 protein: CAISGAPNYGYTF. The CDR3 nucleotides are TGTGCCATCAGTGGAGCTCCTAACTATGGCTACACCTTC.

The chain uses TRBV3-1 (or the pseudogene TRBV3-2) and TRBJ2-5; a weak D match, TRBD2 (6 bases). Germline V lookup: CDR1 LGHDT, CDR2 YNNKEL (reference sequence). The V gene lost 0 bases and the J gene lost 4 bases, with 9 bases spanning the gap. The CDR3 is 14 residues long. CDR3 in DNA: TGTGCCAGCAGCCAAGAGTGGAGGGGAGAGACCCAGTACTTC. It is translated as CASSQEWRGETQYF.

J is TRBJ2-5 and V is TRBV18; perhaps TRBD1 as D (5 bases). CDR3 length: 15 residues. Germline CDR1 reads KGHSH; CDR2 reads LQKENI. Trimming cost V 2 bases and J 5 bases, with 15 bases left between them. CDR3 sequence (DNA): TGTGCCAGCTCACCATTAGGGGCGCAGAAGGAGACCCAGTACTTC. This encodes CASSPLGAQKETQYF.

V gene TRBV28 combines with J gene TRBJ2-7; no clear D gene. The CDR3 consists of 12 residues. V was shortened by 6 bases and J by 2 bases, with 8 bases between the two germline ends. The V gene's germline CDR1 is MDHEN and CDR2 SYDVKM. CDR3: CASRRGTYEQYF. The CDR3 DNA sequence: TGTGCCAGCAGGAGAGGAACCTACGAGCAGTACTTC.

The chain uses TRBV12-3 or TRBV12-4 and TRBJ1-2, with TRBD1 as a possible D gene (6 bases). The germline V and J ends were trimmed by 6 bases and 8 bases, with 13 bases remaining between them. CDR3 length: 12 residues. The DNA of the CDR3 is TGTGCCAGCAGCTCCAGGGGTAGGGGCTACACCTTC. Translation gives CASSSRGRGYTF.

The rearrangement links TRBV5-6 to TRBJ1-1; the match to TRBD1 covers 7 bases. Trimming at V came to 4 bases and at J to 1 base, leaving 7 bases not matched to a gene. Germline values: CDR1 SGHDT, CDR2 YYEEEE. The CDR3 totals 15 residues. CDR3 DNA: TGTGCCAGCAGCACGACAGGGAATTCGAACACTGAAGCTTTCTTT. Amino acid sequence: CASSTTGNSNTEAFF.

The chain has TRBV7-6 and TRBJ1-1; TRBD1 is a possible D gene (6 bases). Trimming pared 5 bases from V and 7 bases from J, leaving 11 bases between. The CDR3 loop spans 12 amino acids. Germline-derived CDR1 and CDR2 are SGHVS and FNYEAQ. The CDR3 is CASSLGGVEAFF. In nucleotides, the CDR3 is TGTGCCAGCAGCCTAGGGGGGGTTGAAGCTTTCTTT.

The chain has TRBV5-1 and TRBJ1-4, with TRBD1 matching over 7 bases. The V segment lost 4 bases and the J segment 4 bases; nucleotides outside the gene matches: 4. CDR3 length: 14 amino acids. Germline assignment: CDR1 SGHRS and CDR2 YFSETQ. The CDR3, as DNA: TGCGCCAGCAGCACTCAGGGGGATAATGAAAAACTGTTTTTT. As protein: CASSTQGDNEKLFF.

This clone showed up just once. The rearrangement uses TRBV28 and TRBJ1-1; D ambiguous. The V end was cut by 8 bases, the J end by 10 bases, with 20 bases between. The CDR3 length is 13 residues. Germline-derived CDR1 and CDR2 are MDHEN and SYDVKM. The CDR3 DNA follows: TGTGCCAGCGGATTGACATCCCCTTGGGTAGCTTTCTTT. It specifies CASGLTSPWVAFF.

The rearrangement uses TRBV24-1 and TRBJ2-1, with a tentative D call TRBD1 (6 bases). Trimming cost V 12 bases and J 4 bases, with 15 bases left between them. CDR3 length: 13 amino acids. Germline V CDR1 and CDR2: KGHDR, SFDVKD. The CDR3 region has the DNA TGTGCCTCGTCCCGGGACACATACAATGAGCAGTTCTTC. Amino acid sequence: CASSRDTYNEQFF.

This clone was observed a few times. The chain combines TRBV27 with TRBJ1-2, with TRBD1 matching over 7 bases. Germline-derived CDR1 and CDR2 are MNHEY and SMNVEV (reference sequence). The J segment lost 4 bases and the V segment lost 6 bases, leaving 11 bases of the junction unmatched. The CDR3 length is 15 residues. The CDR3 loop reads CASSPRGGAGYGYTF. In DNA, the CDR3 is TGTGCCAGCAGCCCGCGAGGGGGCGCGGGCTATGGCTACACCTTC.

This clone was counted a single time. This chain links TRBV20-1 with TRBJ2-7, with 12 bases matching TRBD2. V was clipped by 3 bases and J by 5 bases; unmatched bases: 5. The CDR3 is made up of 14 amino acids. The V gene's germline CDR1 is DFQATT and CDR2 SNEGSKA (reference sequence). The CDR3 DNA reads as TGCAGTGCTAGTTTCGGACTAGCGGGAAACGAGCAGTACTTC. Protein: CSASFGLAGNEQYF.

The chain links TRBV30 to TRBJ1-4; TRBD1 agrees at 8 bases. The CDR3 runs to 12 residues. Germline-derived CDR1 and CDR2 are GTSNPN and SVGIG (reference sequence). Germline trimming cut 0 bases from V and 13 bases from J; bases unmatched to any gene: 4. This chain's CDR3 is CAWSVQGARLFF. CDR3 sequence (DNA): TGTGCCTGGAGTGTTCAGGGGGCCAGACTGTTTTTT. Variable domain in full (rest from reference TRBV30 and TRBJ1-4): SQTIHQWPATLVQPVGSPLSLECTVEGTSNPNLYWYRQAAGRGLQLLFYSVGIGQISSEVPQNLSASRPQDRQFILSSKKLLLSDSGFYLCAWSVQGARLFFGSGTQLSVL.

The genes are TRBV18 and TRBJ1-2, with 8 nucleotides matching TRBD1. Germline V gene data show CDR1 as KGHSH and CDR2 as LQKENI. The CDR3 loop spans 17 amino acids. Trimming at V came to 2 bases and at J to 2 bases, leaving 10 bases not matched to a gene. CDR3 amino acids: CASSPSIGTGGNYGYTF. The CDR3, as DNA: TGTGCCAGCTCACCATCGATAGGGACAGGAGGGAACTATGGCTACACCTTC.

The chain is built from TRBV20-1 and TRBJ2-1, with a tentative D call TRBD2 (6 bases). The germline V and J ends were trimmed by 6 bases and 5 bases, with 8 bases remaining between them. The CDR3 runs 11 residues. Germline V gives CDR1 DFQATT, CDR2 SNEGSKA (reference sequence). CDR3 region: CSAGLNNEQFF. The CDR3 DNA is TGCAGTGCGGGACTTAACAATGAGCAGTTCTTC.

This sequence joins TRBV2 and TRBJ1-2; 7 nucleotides agree with TRBD1. This CDR3 contains 15 residues. V lost 3 bases, J lost 8 bases, and 12 bases stayed unmatched. Germline CDR1 reads SNHLY; CDR2 reads FYNNEI. The CDR3, as DNA: TGTGCCAGCAGTGATCTAGGGGGCGTGCGACGAGGCTACACCTTC. Translating gives CASSDLGGVRRGYTF.

This clone has more than one count but fewer than ten. This rearrangement joins TRBV5-6 to TRBJ1-2, with D possibly TRBD1 on 6 matching bases. The CDR3 has 14 residues. Germline V gives CDR1 SGHDT, CDR2 YYEEEE. V was pared by 4 bases and J by 4 bases, with 14 bases between. The CDR3 bases are TGTGCCAGCAGCGACGGACAGCCAACCTATGGCTACACCTTC. Protein product: CASSDGQPTYGYTF. Looking up the rest from reference TRBV5-6 and TRBJ1-2 gives the full variable domain: DAGVTQSPTHLIKTRGQQVTLRCSPKSGHDTVSWYQQALGQGPQFIFQYYEEEERQRGNFPDRFSGHQFPNYSSELNVNALLLGDSALYLCASSDGQPTYGYTFGSGTRLTVV.

This chain joins TRBV7-9 and TRBJ1-6, with 8 bases matching TRBD1. J was trimmed by 8 bases and V by 5 bases; bases with no gene match: 8. The CDR3 spans 15 residues. Germline CDR1 and CDR2: SEHNR and FQNEAQ (reference sequence). CDR3 residues: CASSRPGTGDSPLHF. Written as DNA, the CDR3 is TGTGCCAGCAGCCGACCCGGGACAGGAGATTCACCCCTCCACTTT.

The rearrangement links TRBV21-1 to TRBJ2-5; TRBD2 is taken as the D call from the table, unchecked against the DNA. TRBV21-1 is a documented pseudogene. CDR3 length: 16 residues. Written as DNA, the CDR3 is TGTGCCAGCTTGACTAGCGGGAGGGGCGGCCAAGAGACCCAGTACTTC. This codes for CASLTSGRGGQETQYF.

This chain links TRBV7-2 with TRBJ2-7; D might be TRBD2 (7 bases). The V and J ends lost 4 bases and 13 bases respectively, with 17 bases between them. Germline assignment: CDR1 SGHTA and CDR2 FQGNSA. There are 12 residues in the CDR3. The CDR3 DNA is TGTGCCAGCAGCTATTCCCCACAGGGACTATACTTC. The encoded protein is CASSYSPQGLYF.

This clone appeared a single time. The CDR3: CASSASGRSYEQYF. DNA for the CDR3: TGTGCCAGCAGCGCTAGCGGGAGAAGCTACGAGCAGTACTTC. The chain uses TRBV9 and TRBJ2-7; 10 bases are shared with TRBD2. The germline gives CDR1 SGDLS, CDR2 YYNGEE. V shed 3 bases, J shed 3 bases, and the junction held 3 bases outside the gene matches. CDR3 length: 14 residues.

The count of this clone is one. Other nucleotide sequences from this sample produce the same CDR3. V usage is TRBV7-9 and J usage is TRBJ2-7, with a tentative D call TRBD1 (6 bases). The CDR3 has 13 residues. Germline V gene data show CDR1 as SEHNR and CDR2 as FQNEAQ (reference sequence). Trimming took off 5 bases at V and 1 base at J, with 9 bases between the two ends. CDR3 loop: CASSPTGSYEQYF. The CDR3, as DNA: TGTGCCAGCAGCCCAACAGGGTCCTACGAGCAGTACTTC.

This rearrangement joins TRBV11-2 to TRBJ2-5; 7 bases map to TRBD1. Germline V CDR1 and CDR2: SGHAT, FQNNGV. V was pared by 0 bases and J by 5 bases, with 6 bases of the junction left unmatched. This CDR3 is built from 15 residues. The CDR3 DNA sequence: TGTGCCAGCAGCTTAGACGGAGGACAGGTTGAGACCCAGTACTTC. Translation: CASSLDGGQVETQYF.

This clone was recorded once. J is TRBJ2-3 and V is TRBV27; no clear D gene. This CDR3 region has 14 residues. The ends were cut back, 5 bases at V and 0 bases at J, with 9 bases in the middle. Germline values: CDR1 MNHEY, CDR2 SMNVEV (reference sequence). The CDR3 region has the DNA TGTGCCAGCAGTCCCTACCCTAGCACAGATACGCAGTATTTT. Its protein product is CASSPYPSTDTQYF.

This rearrangement joins TRBV10-3 to TRBJ1-2, with no clear D. V was clipped by 0 bases and J by 13 bases, with 12 bases between them. This CDR3 region has 12 residues. Germline CDR1 and CDR2: ENHRY and SYGVKD. The chain's CDR3 is CAISESETLATF. The CDR3 DNA reads as TGTGCCATCAGTGAGTCGGAGACTCTGGCCACCTTC.